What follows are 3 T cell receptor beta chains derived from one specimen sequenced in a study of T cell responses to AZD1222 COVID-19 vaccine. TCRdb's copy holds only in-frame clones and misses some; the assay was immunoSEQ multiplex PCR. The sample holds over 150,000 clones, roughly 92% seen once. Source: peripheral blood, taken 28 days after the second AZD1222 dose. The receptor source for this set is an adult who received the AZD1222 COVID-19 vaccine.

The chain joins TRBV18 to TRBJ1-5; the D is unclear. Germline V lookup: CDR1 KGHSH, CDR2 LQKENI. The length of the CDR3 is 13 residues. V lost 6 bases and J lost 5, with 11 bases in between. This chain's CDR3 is CASSPGPDQPQHF. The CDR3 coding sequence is TGTGCCAGCTCCCCTGGGCCCGATCAGCCCCAGCATTTT.

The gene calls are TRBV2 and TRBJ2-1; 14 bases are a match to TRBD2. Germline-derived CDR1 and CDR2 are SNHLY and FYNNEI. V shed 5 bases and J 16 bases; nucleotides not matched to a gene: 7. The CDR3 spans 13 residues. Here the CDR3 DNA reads TGTGCCAGCAGTACCGGGACTAGCGGGAGCTGTTTCTTC. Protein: CASSTGTSGSCFF. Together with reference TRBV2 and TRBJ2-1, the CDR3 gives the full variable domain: EPEVTQTPSHQVTQMGQEVILRCVPISNHLYFYWYRQILGQKVEFLVSFYNNEISEKSEIFDDQFSVERPDGSNFTLKIRSTKLEDSAMYFCASSTGTSGSCFFGPGTRLTVL.

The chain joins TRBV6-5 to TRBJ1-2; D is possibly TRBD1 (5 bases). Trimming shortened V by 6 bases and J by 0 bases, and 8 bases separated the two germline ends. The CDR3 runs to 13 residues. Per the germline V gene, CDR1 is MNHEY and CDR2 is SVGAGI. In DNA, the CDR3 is TGTGCCAGCAGCAGGGCTTCTAACTATGGCTACACCTTC. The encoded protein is CASSRASNYGYTF.